This note documents a single T cell receptor beta chain sequence. The antigen remains undetermined. TCRdb recomputed calls from the reads with MiXCR, one row per CDR3 protein. Altogether around 330,000 distinct CDR3 sequences are present, roughly a sixth being singletons, with the ten largest covering around 12%. This sample stems from a study of T cell repertoires in cytomegalovirus infection. Study at large: Indications of both CMV infection and matching HLA type were provided by public TCR beta signatures. Study-wide points: Summed frequency of shared TCR beta families picked out CMV carriers who also had the relevant HLA. Ex vivo, HLA-C-restricted CMV-specific TCR beta clonotypes prevailed over the rest of the response.

CDR3 length: 15 amino acids. V dropped 4 bases and J dropped 8; count of bases not matched to a gene: 12. Germline CDR1 SGHRS, CDR2 YFSETQ. Input material: PBMCs. The chain is built from TRBV5-1 and TRBJ1-2, with 9 bases fitting TRBD1. The source is a human donor in good health (CMV status not recorded). Some clones in this sample may be carry-over from other donors' samples. The CDR3 region is CASSQTDWTGEGYTF. CDR3 nucleotide sequence: TGCGCCAGCAGCCAAACCGATTGGACAGGGGAGGGCTACACCTTC. Drawing the rest from reference TRBV5-1 and TRBJ1-2, the complete variable domain is KAGVTQTPRYLIKTRGQQVTLSCSPISGHRSVSWYQQTPGQGLQFLFEYFSETQRNKGNFPGRFSGRQFSNSRSEMNVSTLELGDSALYLCASSQTDWTGEGYTFGSGTRLTVV.